One T cell receptor (beta chain) is described in this entry. The specificity of this receptor is unknown. Per-nucleotide qualities are absent, and no much larger clonotype sits a single base away. Ends trimmed: V by 5 bases, J by 4 bases; bases unmatched to a gene: 17. According to the germline V gene, CDR1 reads SNHLY and CDR2 reads FYNNEI. Reading from cysteine to phenylalanine, the CDR3 counts 20 amino acids. The read is trimmed to its CDR3 DNA, 60 bases read in frame from base 1. The data are from a study of CD4 T cells in relation to SARS-CoV-2 and coronaviruses (dated by TCRdb to about 2021). With regard to the full study: In the ViraFEST assay, PBMCs were cultured with antigen for approximately eleven days, after which TCR beta CDR3s were sequenced to identify clonal expansions specific to the antigen. Across all 12 patients in the full convalescent cohort, ages ranged from 21 to 72 years, with a median of 38. Of the roughly twelve convalescent patients, 8 were male and 4 were female, and two of the subjects were Hispanic. A different TCR-beta assay, based on Illumina, was used to sequence expansion assays from other donors in the study. The Adaptive Biotechnologies TCR-sequencing kit was used to sequence samples from three pre-COVID donors and the naive versus memory experiments, whereas other data were Illumina-based. Patient-derived lymphoblastoid cell lines were used to map the HLA restriction of shared crossreactive spike epitopes. At the level of individual TCR clonotypes, the study evaluated whether memory CD4+ T cells crossreact between the spike proteins of SARS-CoV-2 and those of common cold coronaviruses. The full study reports these points: Because no donor provided both pre-pandemic and post-infection samples, tracing the source of pre-existing responses was limited. Because the crossreactivity analysis focused on spike protein, crossreactivity against other viral proteins was not assessed. Crossreactive clones showed significantly weaker SARS-CoV-2-driven expansion than monoreactive clones, consistent with antigenic imprinting. Sequencing of naive versus memory cells indicated that the assay detects memory recall responses, not primary responses primed during culture. The study was limited by small numbers of patients and tested TCRs. Memory CD4+ clonotypes crossrecognizing SARS-CoV-2 and at least one common cold coronavirus spike were found in approximately 60% of donors.

Naive and memory CD4+ T cells were separated from cryopreserved PBMCs by CD4 enrichment followed by EasySep naive CD4+ T cell enrichment. For roughly eleven days, sorted naive or memory CD4+ T cells (over 9 x 10^4) were cultured at a 1:1 ratio with T cell-depleted PBMCs and CEF peptides. In general, every peptide culture condition was set up in three replicate wells. Ficoll-Paque PLUS gradient centrifugation was used to isolate PBMCs from either whole blood or leukapheresis product. PBMCs were either cryopreserved at -140°C or used fresh in the expansion assay. The QIAamp Micro DNA Kit was used to extract genomic DNA from the CD4+ T cells. CEF-cultured naive and memory CD4+ T cell DNA received survey-level immunoSEQ TCR-beta sequencing. The study's own analysis went as follows. During preprocessing, nonproductive sequences were removed, along with CDR3s that did not begin with C, did not end with F or W, or were shorter than 7 amino acids. The MANAFEST web app was used to call antigen-specific clonotypes on the basis of expansion compared with the reference and with other culture wells. A clone counted as positive if significantly expanded in 2 of 3 replicate wells versus the reference culture at FDR below 0.05. A further requirement for positive clones was significant expansion compared with all other tandem wells, along with an odds ratio above 5. Cultured and uncultured naive and memory CD4+ repertoires were searched for previously identified spike- and CEF-reactive CDR3s. Pairwise Levenshtein distance, computed with the stringdist R package after three terminal residues were trimmed from each end, was used as the measure of CDR3 homology. TCRdb took this table from immuneACCESS and kept in-frame rearrangements with V and J called. Such tables lack part of the clones; where checked against another copy, unresolved V genes explain under half of the gap, and the rest is unexplained. The V and J calls and clone size come from that table; D and trimming were worked out from the DNA. In all, the sample holds 40,000 or so clones, and approximately 77% of those were seen once. Approximately 4.5% of the sample belongs to the ten largest clones.

Source material: naive CD4+ T cells from PBMCs, cultured in vitro. The cell subset or site label corresponds to: naive CD4+ T cells isolated by negative enrichment. This chain joins TRBV2 to TRBJ2-3; 14 bases in between match TRBD2. The sequence was obtained from an adult with COVID-19. This receptor has the CDR3 CASSSPGTSGSYDTADTQYF. The bases read TGTGCCAGCAGTTCCCCCGGGACTAGCGGGAGTTACGACACTGCAGATACGCAGTATTTT.